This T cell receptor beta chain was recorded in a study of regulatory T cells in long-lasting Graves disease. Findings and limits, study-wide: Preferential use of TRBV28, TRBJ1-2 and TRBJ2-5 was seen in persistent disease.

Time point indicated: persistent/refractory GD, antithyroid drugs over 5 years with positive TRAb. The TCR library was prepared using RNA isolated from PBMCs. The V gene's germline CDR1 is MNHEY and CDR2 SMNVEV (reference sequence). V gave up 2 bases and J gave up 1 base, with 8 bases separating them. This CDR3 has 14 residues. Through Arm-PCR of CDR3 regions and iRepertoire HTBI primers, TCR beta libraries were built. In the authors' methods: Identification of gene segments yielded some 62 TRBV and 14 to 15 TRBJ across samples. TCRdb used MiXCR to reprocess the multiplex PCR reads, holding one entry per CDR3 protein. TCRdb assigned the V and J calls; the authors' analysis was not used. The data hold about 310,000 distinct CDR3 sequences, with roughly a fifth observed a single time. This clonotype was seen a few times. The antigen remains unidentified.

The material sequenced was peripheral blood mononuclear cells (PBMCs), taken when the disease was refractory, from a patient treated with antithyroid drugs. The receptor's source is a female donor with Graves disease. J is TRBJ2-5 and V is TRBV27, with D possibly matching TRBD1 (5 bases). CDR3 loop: CASSLRQSQETQYF. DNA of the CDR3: TGTGCCAGCAGTTTAAGACAGAGCCAAGAGACCCAGTACTTC.